This passage covers 7 T cell receptor beta chains from one sample sequenced in a study of graft-versus-host responses after intestinal transplantation. Clones were read by immunoSEQ multiplex PCR, and TCRdb kept only the in-frame ones, dropping some. The sample contains roughly 40,000 clones, around 90% of which appear only once. The source was PBMCs, collected 300 to 320 days after intestinal transplant. These receptor sequences come from a human patient who received an intestinal transplant, so some T cells may come from the graft donor.

The chain uses TRBV29-1 and TRBJ1-4; 7 bases match TRBD1. J was trimmed by 7 bases and V by 6 bases; bases with no gene match: 5. CDR1 is SQVTM, CDR2 ANQGSEA, per germline. CDR3 size: 12 residues. CDR3 amino acids: CSVRQGFEKLFF. As DNA, the CDR3 is TGCAGCGTACGACAGGGATTTGAAAAACTGTTTTTT.

In its sample, this clone was seen once. V and J are TRBV9 and TRBJ2-1, with 11 bases lining up with TRBD2. The CDR3 length is 13 residues. Looked up from germline, CDR1 is SGDLS and CDR2 is YYNGEE. The V gene end was trimmed by 8 bases and the J gene end by 5 bases; junction bases not matched to a gene: 3. The CDR3: CARELAGDNEQFF. In nucleotides, the CDR3 is TGTGCCAGGGAACTAGCGGGAGACAATGAGCAGTTCTTC.

The chain recombines TRBV10-1 with TRBJ2-7, with 9 bases that match TRBD2. Germline-derived CDR1 and CDR2 are WNHNN and SYGVQD (reference sequence). The J segment lost 1 base and the V segment lost 5 bases, leaving 6 bases of the junction unmatched. There are 15 residues in the CDR3. CDR3 region: CASSPGLARSYEQYF. In nucleotides, the CDR3 is TGCGCCAGCAGTCCGGGACTAGCTCGATCCTACGAGCAGTACTTC.

J is TRBJ2-2 and V is TRBV9, with D possibly being TRBD1 (5 bases). The CDR3 consists of 13 residues. V lost 5 bases and J 6 bases, leaving 11 bases between the germline ends. Germline loops: CDR1 SGDLS, CDR2 YYNGEE. The CDR3 DNA follows: TGTGCCAGCAGTCGAACAGGTCCCGGGGAGCTGTTTTTT. It codes for CASSRTGPGELFF. Variable domain in full (rest from reference TRBV9 and TRBJ2-2): DSGVTQTPKHLITATGQRVTLRCSPRSGDLSVYWYQQSLDQGLQFLIQYYNGEERAKGNILERFSAQQFPDLHSELNLSSLELGDSALYFCASSRTGPGELFFGEGSRLTVL.

V is TRBV7-3 and J is TRBJ2-5, with 11 bases lining up with TRBD2. There are 17 residues in the CDR3. Germline V lookup: CDR1 SGHTA, CDR2 FQGTGA. J was trimmed by 1 base and V by 0 bases; bases with no gene match: 4. The CDR3 sequence: CASSLTGTSGGQETQYF. The CDR3 DNA follows: TGTGCCAGCAGCTTAACGGGGACTAGCGGTGGCCAAGAGACCCAGTACTTC.

The V gene is TRBV30, the J gene TRBJ2-1; 10 bases are shared with TRBD2. V shed 2 bases, J shed 3 bases, and the junction held 4 bases outside the gene matches. The V gene's germline CDR1 is GTSNPN and CDR2 SVGIG (reference sequence). The CDR3 length is 15 residues. CDR3 residues: CAWSFIAGGYNEQFF. As DNA, the CDR3 is TGTGCCTGGAGTTTCATAGCGGGAGGCTACAATGAGCAGTTCTTC.

This chain connects TRBV2 to TRBJ2-1; 8 bases match TRBD2. The CDR3 spans 14 residues. V lost 1 base and J lost 8; bases outside the gene matches: 4. Germline CDR1 is SNHLY and CDR2 is FYNNEI. CDR3 in amino acids: CASSEDGGVDEQFF. As DNA, the CDR3 is TGTGCCAGCAGTGAAGACGGGGGGGTCGATGAGCAGTTCTTC.